This T cell receptor beta chain was sequenced in a study of CD8+CD57+ T cells in acquired aplastic anemia. Overall study: When averaged, DNA from sorted CD4+ and CD8+ cells came to 2.5 to 3.5 ug.

For CDR3 and TCR beta VDJ profiling, genomic DNA was the template used. TCRdb re-called the reads through MiXCR, storing one row per CDR3 protein. The table has roughly 180,000 distinct CDR3 sequences, 50% to 65% seen once. An expansion of CD8+CD57+ cells by flow cytometry had been shown in patients chosen for sequencing. Sampling of blood occurred while the patients had still received no therapy. In this sample, this clonotype turned up many times. The sample comprised sorted CD4+, CD8+, or CD8+CD57+ T cells (not recorded which) from PBMCs. This sequence was found in a human donor with aplastic anemia.

The DNA for the CDR3 is TGTGCCAGTAGTATCCCCATGGGGGGAACTCGCTCTGGGGCCAACGTCCTGACTTTC. It translates to CASSIPMGGTRSGANVLTF. The chain links TRBV19 to TRBJ2-6; D is perhaps TRBD2 (6 bases). The V gene lost 3 bases and the J gene lost 0 bases, with 18 bases spanning the gap. In germline, CDR1 is LNHDA, CDR2 SQIVND (reference sequence). CDR3 length equals 19 residues.